Below, 20 T cell receptor beta chains from the same sample are listed, as sequenced in a study of cytomegalovirus exposure and HLA in healthy donors. Researchers ran the PCR with 60 Vbeta and 13 Jbeta primers. TCRdb's copy holds only in-frame clones and misses some; the assay was immunoSEQ multiplex PCR. The table has roughly 200,000 clones, less than 85% seen once. Sequenced material: PBMCs. Receptors were obtained from a man aged 40-49 years in good health and CMV-seronegative.

V usage is TRBV5-8 and J usage is TRBJ2-1; 10 nucleotides line up with TRBD2. The CDR3 covers 15 residues. V shed 4 bases and J 5 bases; nucleotides not matched to a gene: 6. The V gene's germline CDR1 is SGHTS and CDR2 YDEGEE. CDR3 in amino acids: CASSPGTSVDNEQFF. The CDR3 DNA is TGTGCCAGCAGCCCCGGGACTAGCGTTGACAATGAGCAGTTCTTC.

The chain links TRBV6-6 to TRBJ1-4; 8 bases map to TRBD1. The CDR3 runs to 16 residues. Germline V gene data show CDR1 as MNHNY and CDR2 as SVGAGI (reference sequence). V lost 7 bases to trimming and J lost 3 bases; unmatched junction nucleotides: 10. The CDR3 DNA is TGTGCCAGCATCCCAGGGGGCGCGGTGGCTAATGAAAAACTGTTTTTT. Translating it yields CASIPGGAVANEKLFF.

In DNA, the CDR3 is TGTGCCAGCAGTGAACTCACAGATACGCAGTATTTT. Translated, it gives CASSELTDTQYF. V and J are TRBV6-1 and TRBJ2-3; D ambiguous. This CDR3 contains 12 residues. Germline CDR1 MNHNS, CDR2 SASEGT. V was clipped by 2 bases and J by 2 bases, with 2 bases between them.

The J gene is TRBJ2-2, the V gene TRBV4-1, with 7 bases aligning to TRBD2. The trim removed 0 bases at V and 7 bases at J, leaving 5 bases unmatched. This CDR3 has 15 amino acids. Germline-derived CDR1 and CDR2 are MGHRA and YSYEKL. CDR3 bases: TGCGCCAGCAGCCAAGAGTGGGGGGGTAGCGGGGAGCTGTTTTTT. It encodes CASSQEWGGSGELFF.

The V and J genes are TRBV30 and TRBJ1-1; 7 bases are a match to TRBD1. Germline CDR1 is GTSNPN and CDR2 is SVGIG (reference sequence). This CDR3 comprises 14 residues. With V trimmed by 0 bases and J by 5 bases, 6 bases remained unmatched. CDR3 nucleotide sequence: TGTGCCTGGAGTGTAGGGGGCTCGGTGACTGAAGCTTTCTTT. Translating gives CAWSVGGSVTEAFF.

The chain has TRBV6-1 and TRBJ1-2, with 9 bases fitting TRBD1. This CDR3 comprises 16 residues. The germline V gene has CDR1 MNHNS and CDR2 SASEGT. V gave up 0 bases and J gave up 8 bases; unmatched junction bases: 10. The CDR3 loop reads CASSEAHRTGVWGYTF. The CDR3 coding sequence is TGTGCCAGCAGTGAAGCGCACCGGACAGGGGTTTGGGGCTACACCTTC.

V and J are TRBV9 and TRBJ2-2; TRBD2 agrees at 11 bases. After removal of 3 bases from V and 4 bases from J, the junction contained 5 bases not matched to a gene. CDR1 is SGDLS, CDR2 YYNGEE, per germline. The CDR3 length is 16 residues. CDR3 coding DNA: TGTGCCAGCAGCGCTTTAGCGGGGGGGGTCACCGGGGAGCTGTTTTTT. It specifies CASSALAGGVTGELFF.

The chain combines TRBV18 with TRBJ1-4; unclear D gene. Per germline, CDR1 KGHSH and CDR2 LQKENI. With 4 bases removed from V and 4 bases from J, the gap between germline ends came to 16 bases. This CDR3 is 16 amino acids long. The CDR3 loop is CASSLTSRGGNEKLFF. The CDR3 bases are TGTGCCAGCTCACTCACCTCGAGAGGTGGTAATGAAAAACTGTTTTTT.

This clone was observed a single time. CDR3 region: CASSEETDTDTQYF. The CDR3 DNA reads as TGTGCCAGCAGTGAGGAGACCGACACAGATACGCAGTATTTT. The V call is TRBV2, the J call TRBJ2-3; D uncertain. Trimming shortened V by 3 bases and J by 2 bases, and 9 bases separated the two germline ends. The CDR3 totals 14 residues. Germline CDR1 is SNHLY and CDR2 is FYNNEI.

CDR3 nucleotide sequence: TGTGCCAGCAGCCAACGCGGGACAGCAACTTATAGCAATCAGCCCCAGCATTTT. This translates into CASSQRGTATYSNQPQHF. The chain has TRBV7-2 and TRBJ1-5, with TRBD1 matching over 7 bases. CDR3 length equals 18 residues. CDR1 and CDR2 (germline): SGHTA, FQGNSA. The junction had 13 bases not matched to a gene; V was cut back by 5 bases and J by 0 bases.

The gene calls are TRBV6-1 and TRBJ1-4; 7 positions agree with TRBD1. V trimming: 7 bases; J trimming: 8 bases; junction bases outside the gene matches: 7. The V gene's germline CDR1 is MNHNS and CDR2 SASEGT. This CDR3 has 13 residues. This CDR3 is CASIDRVIEKLFF. CDR3 in DNA: TGTGCCAGCATAGACAGGGTTATCGAAAAACTGTTTTTT.

The chain combines TRBV29-1 with TRBJ2-1, with D uncertain. CDR3 length: 14 amino acids. Trimming stripped 2 bases from V and 4 bases from J, with 12 bases between. Germline V CDR1 and CDR2: SQVTM, ANQGSEA. The CDR3 region is CSVEPADQYNEQFF. The CDR3 nucleotides are TGCAGCGTTGAACCGGCGGATCAATACAATGAGCAGTTCTTC.

J is TRBJ2-7 and V is TRBV30; D is uncertain. The CDR3 loop spans 16 amino acids. Germline V gene lookup returns CDR1 GTSNPN and CDR2 SVGIG (reference sequence). Trimming removed 0 bases at V and 1 base at J, with 16 bases between. The DNA of the CDR3 is TGTGCCTGGAGTGTACTCTCATTGGGCATGTCCTACGAGCAGTACTTC. Its protein is CAWSVLSLGMSYEQYF. Full variable domain (remainder filled in from reference TRBV30 and TRBJ2-7): SQTIHQWPATLVQPVGSPLSLECTVEGTSNPNLYWYRQAAGRGLQLLFYSVGIGQISSEVPQNLSASRPQDRQFILSSKKLLLSDSGFYLCAWSVLSLGMSYEQYFGPGTRLTVT.

A single count supports this clone. V and J are TRBV11-3 and TRBJ1-4; TRBD1 aligns across 9 bases. CDR3 size: 16 residues. The V segment lost 5 bases and the J segment 10 bases; nucleotides outside the gene matches: 14. Per germline, CDR1 SGHNT and CDR2 YENEEA. CDR3 region: CASSVTGGQAIGKLFF. CDR3 bases: TGTGCCAGCAGCGTTACAGGGGGCCAGGCGATTGGAAAACTGTTTTTT.

This chain connects TRBV19 to TRBJ2-7; 7 bases map to TRBD2. Trimming removed 3 bases from V and 6 bases from J; junction bases left unmatched: 8. Germline CDR1 reads LNHDA; CDR2 reads SQIVND (reference sequence). This CDR3 is built from 14 residues. The CDR3 here is CASSMDGGVSEQYF. The CDR3 region has the DNA TGTGCCAGTAGTATGGATGGGGGGGTTAGCGAGCAGTACTTC.

The chain links TRBV7-2 to TRBJ2-3; a weak D match, TRBD2 (6 bases). Looked up from germline, CDR1 is SGHTA and CDR2 is FQGNSA. The CDR3 totals 14 residues. Trimming took off 5 bases at V and 5 bases at J, with 14 bases between the two ends. The CDR3 DNA reads as TGTGCCAGCAGCGGGGACGGGCGGGGAGATACGCAGTATTTT. This gives the protein CASSGDGRGDTQYF.

This clone showed up just a few times. The chain uses TRBV5-1 and TRBJ1-4; 8 bases match TRBD1. V shed 2 bases and J 8 bases; nucleotides not matched to a gene: 8. The CDR3 contains 15 residues. Germline V lookup: CDR1 SGHRS, CDR2 YFSETQ. DNA for the CDR3: TGCGCCAGCAGCTTACAGGGGGAGAGAGTAGAAAAACTGTTTTTT. This codes for CASSLQGERVEKLFF.

J is TRBJ2-5 and V is TRBV30, with 11 bases identical to TRBD2. The CDR3 spans 14 residues. Germline V gives CDR1 GTSNPN, CDR2 SVGIG (reference sequence). The J segment lost 5 bases and the V segment lost 5 bases, leaving 7 bases of the junction unmatched. CDR3 sequence (DNA): TGTGCCTGGGGTAGCGGGAGGGCCGGTGAGACCCAGTACTTC. This encodes CAWGSGRAGETQYF.

V usage is TRBV7-3 and J usage is TRBJ2-2; 9 bases are shared with TRBD2. The CDR3 totals 15 residues. Germline V gene data show CDR1 as SGHTA and CDR2 as FQGTGA. The trim removed 3 bases at V and 5 bases at J, leaving 4 bases unmatched. The CDR3 DNA reads as TGTGCCAGCAGCTTTGCGGGAGGGAGGACCGGGGAGCTGTTTTTT. It encodes CASSFAGGRTGELFF.

V is TRBV15 and J is TRBJ1-2, with 7 bases that match TRBD1. Looked up from germline, CDR1 is LNHNV and CDR2 is YYDKDF (reference sequence). The ends lost 6 bases at V and 5 bases at J; junction bases unmatched: 3. This CDR3 has 12 amino acids. CDR3 bases: TGTGCCACCAGAAAACAGGGGTATGGCTACACCTTC. It yields the protein CATRKQGYGYTF.